What follows are 17 T cell receptor beta chains derived from one specimen sequenced in a study of regulatory T cells in long-lasting Graves disease. Arm-PCR of CDR3 regions and iRepertoire HTBI primers were used to build TCR beta libraries. TCRdb reanalysed the multiplex PCR reads using MiXCR and keeps one entry per CDR3 protein. The sample yields a few hundred thousand distinct CDR3 sequences, 20% to 25% seen once. Noted time point: persistent/refractory GD, antithyroid drugs over 5 years with positive TRAb. RNA extracted from PBMCs served as the sequencing template. The specimen was peripheral blood mononuclear cells (PBMCs), collected when the disease was refractory, from a patient treated with antithyroid drugs. The source of these receptors is a female donor with Graves disease.

This clonotype was picked up many times. The chain carries TRBV6-1 and TRBJ2-5, with 8 bases identical to TRBD2. The V and J ends lost 5 bases and 2 bases, in that order; junction bases with no gene match: 7. This CDR3 has 15 amino acids. Germline CDR1 MNHNS, CDR2 SASEGT. The chain's CDR3 is CASSTLTSGQETQYF. CDR3 DNA: TGTGCCAGCAGTACGCTCACTAGCGGACAAGAGACCCAGTACTTC.

This clonotype appeared a few times. CDR3 residues: CASSTEPNRSSYEQYF. The DNA of the CDR3 is TGTGCCAGCAGTACAGAGCCCAATCGGTCGTCCTACGAGCAGTACTTC. The V call is TRBV6-1, the J call TRBJ2-7; D unresolved. The CDR3 contains 16 residues. V was pared by 5 bases and J by 1 base, with 18 bases between. The germline gives CDR1 MNHNS, CDR2 SASEGT.

This clonotype was seen at least ten times. The chain uses TRBV2 and TRBJ1-5, with TRBD1 matching over 9 bases. After removal of 9 bases from V and 6 bases from J, the junction contained 6 bases not matched to a gene. Germline V gives CDR1 SNHLY, CDR2 FYNNEI. The CDR3 has 13 amino acids. CDR3 sequence (DNA): TGTGCCAGTAAACAGGGGGCCGGTCAGCCCCAGCATTTT. It encodes CASKQGAGQPQHF.

Regarding this clonotype: This clone may be a read error of a much larger clone one base away. The gene calls are TRBV28 and TRBJ1-2, with TRBD1 matching 10 bases. The CDR3 totals 13 residues. CDR1 MDHEN and CDR2 SYDVKM come from the germline V gene. CDR3 residues: CATRTGGFYGHTF. The CDR3 coding sequence is TGTGCCACCAGGACAGGGGGGTTCTATGGCCACACCTTC.

In its sample, this clonotype was seen a few times. V and J are TRBV27 and TRBJ1-5, with D unresolved. The CDR3 contains 15 residues. CDR1 is MNHEY and CDR2 is SMNVEV in the germline V gene (reference sequence). The V and J ends lost 3 bases and 0 bases respectively, with 9 bases between them. CDR3 in DNA: TGTGCCAGCAGTTTCTTACCTTATAGCAATCAGCCCCAGCATTTT. Amino acids: CASSFLPYSNQPQHF.

This rearrangement joins TRBV19 to TRBJ2-6; no clear D gene. The CDR3 is 16 residues long. V was pared by 4 bases and J by 0 bases, with 10 bases between. Germline CDR1 reads LNHDA; CDR2 reads SQIVND (reference sequence). This CDR3 reads CASSKGGSSGANVLTF. CDR3 in DNA: TGTGCCAGTAGTAAGGGCGGCAGCTCTGGGGCCAACGTCCTGACTTTC.

V usage is TRBV15 and J usage is TRBJ2-7; 9 bases align to TRBD1. With V trimmed by 7 bases and J by 3 bases, 10 bases remained unmatched. CDR1 is LNHNV and CDR2 is YYDKDF in the germline V gene (reference sequence). The CDR3 runs 15 residues. The CDR3: CATTETGGPFYEQYF. CDR3 DNA sequence: TGTGCCACCACCGAGACAGGGGGACCTTTCTACGAGCAGTACTTC.

This clonotype was observed at least ten times. The rearrangement links TRBV11-2 to TRBJ2-7; 11 positions agree with TRBD2. CDR1 is SGHAT and CDR2 is FQNNGV in the germline V gene. This CDR3 has 15 residues. The J segment lost 4 bases and the V segment lost 6 bases, leaving 8 bases of the junction unmatched. This CDR3 reads CASRRLAGRRYEQYF. DNA for the CDR3: TGTGCCAGCAGAAGACTAGCGGGACGTCGATACGAGCAGTACTTC. Filled out from reference TRBV11-2 and TRBJ2-7, the complete variable domain reads EAGVAQSPRYKIIEKRQSVAFWCNPISGHATLYWYQQILGQGPKLLIQFQNNGVVDDSQLPKDRFSAERLKGVDSTLKIQPAKLEDSAVYLCASRRLAGRRYEQYFGPGTRLTVT.

This clonotype was seen only a few times. The V gene is TRBV5-6, the J gene TRBJ2-7, with D possibly TRBD2 on 6 matching bases. The V gene's germline CDR1 is SGHDT and CDR2 YYEEEE. Trimming took 4 bases from V and 5 from J, leaving 16 bases between them. This CDR3 has 14 residues. CDR3: CASSRVGRLNEQYF. The CDR3 coding sequence is TGTGCCAGCAGCCGGGTGGGGAGGCTCAACGAGCAGTACTTC. The full variable domain, in which reference TRBV5-6 and TRBJ2-7 provide the parts outside the CDR3, is DAGVTQSPTHLIKTRGQQVTLRCSPKSGHDTVSWYQQALGQGPQFIFQYYEEEERQRGNFPDRFSGHQFPNYSSELNVNALLLGDSALYLCASSRVGRLNEQYFGPGTRLTVT.

The chain joins TRBV7-2 to TRBJ2-2; D possibly corresponds to TRBD2 (6 bases). Germline V gene data show CDR1 as SGHTA and CDR2 as FQGNSA. Trimming took 6 bases from V and 6 from J, leaving 8 bases between them. The CDR3 covers 12 residues. This chain's CDR3 is CASREGPGELFF. DNA for the CDR3: TGTGCCAGCAGGGAGGGCCCCGGGGAGCTGTTTTTT.

V and J are TRBV9 and TRBJ2-3, with TRBD2 identical over 11 bases. The CDR3 loop spans 17 amino acids. Trimming at V came to 3 bases and at J to 4 bases, leaving 10 bases not matched to a gene. Germline-derived CDR1 and CDR2 are SGDLS and YYNGEE. CDR3 coding DNA: TGTGCCAGCAGCGGGCTGACTACTAGCGGGAGTTCAGATACGCAGTATTTT. Translating gives CASSGLTTSGSSDTQYF. Full variable domain (outside the CDR3, taken from reference TRBV9 and TRBJ2-3): DSGVTQTPKHLITATGQRVTLRCSPRSGDLSVYWYQQSLDQGLQFLIQYYNGEERAKGNILERFSAQQFPDLHSELNLSSLELGDSALYFCASSGLTTSGSSDTQYFGPGTRLTVL.

This clonotype was seen ten or more times. This rearrangement joins TRBV7-9 to TRBJ2-2; D unclear. This CDR3 comprises 14 residues. Germline values: CDR1 SEHNR, CDR2 FQNEAQ (reference sequence). Trimming shortened V by 2 bases and J by 1 base, and 5 bases separated the two germline ends. CDR3 residues: CASSLLGNTGELFF. As DNA, the CDR3 is TGTGCCAGCAGCTTATTGGGGAACACCGGGGAGCTGTTTTTT.

At least ten counts were recorded for this clonotype. This rearrangement joins TRBV27 to TRBJ1-1; possible D gene TRBD1, 5 bases. Trimming left V 3 bases short and J 2 bases short, with 16 bases between. Germline V CDR1 and CDR2: MNHEY, SMNVEV (reference sequence). There are 16 residues in the CDR3. This CDR3 reads CASSLGEGASNTEAFF. The CDR3 DNA reads TGTGCCAGCAGTTTGGGAGAAGGGGCTTCTAACACTGAAGCTTTCTTT.

A few counts support this clonotype. The chain carries TRBV6-2 or TRBV6-3 and TRBJ1-2; 8 bases fit TRBD1. The ends lost 5 bases at V and 13 bases at J; junction bases unmatched: 9. Germline V gene lookup returns CDR1 MNHEY and CDR2 SVGEGT. This CDR3 comprises 12 residues. In DNA, the CDR3 is TGTGCCAGCAGTGAAGCTGGTGGACAGGGCACCTTC. Translating gives CASSEAGGQGTF.

This chain links TRBV5-1 with TRBJ1-1; D uncertain. This CDR3 has 13 amino acids. Germline V gene lookup returns CDR1 SGHRS and CDR2 YFSETQ. The V gene lost 6 bases and the J gene lost 5 bases, with 14 bases spanning the gap. The CDR3 is CASTSAGETEAFF. DNA for the CDR3: TGCGCCAGCACCTCCGCTGGGGAAACTGAAGCTTTCTTT.

This clonotype was seen many times. The CDR3 region is CASSLNVGGKSYEQYF. CDR3 coding DNA: TGTGCCAGCAGCCTAAACGTGGGGGGCAAATCCTACGAGCAGTACTTC. The chain combines TRBV12-3 or TRBV12-4 with TRBJ2-7; D may correspond to TRBD1 or TRBD2 (6 bases each). Trimming removed 6 bases from V and 1 base from J, with 19 bases in between. CDR3 length: 16 residues.

The gene calls are TRBV9 and TRBJ2-2; D is tentatively TRBD1 or TRBD2 (7 bases each). Trimming took 4 bases from V and 0 from J, leaving 13 bases between them. Germline CDR1 reads SGDLS; CDR2 reads YYNGEE. The CDR3 is 16 amino acids. The CDR3 DNA follows: TGTGCCAGCAGCATCAGCGGGACAGCGAACACCGGGGAGCTGTTTTTT. This codes for CASSISGTANTGELFF.